Presented here are 31 T cell receptor beta chains from one specimen sequenced in a study of identical twins. One entry per CDR3 protein results from TCRdb running MiXCR on the 5' RACE reads. The sample carries hundreds of thousands of distinct CDR3 sequences, just over 7% recorded once. The same data also contributed to another study, on yellow fever vaccine responses in identical twins.

Sequenced sample: PBMCs. These receptors originate from a woman aged 18-29 years in good health.

This clonotype was picked up many times. The chain couples TRBV4-2 to TRBJ2-1; D is possibly TRBD2 (6 bases). The CDR3 consists of 15 residues. Trimming pared 0 bases from V and 7 bases from J, leaving 13 bases between. Germline loops: CDR1 LGHNA, CDR2 YNFKEQ. CDR3 in amino acids: CASSQEFGGTNEQFF. The CDR3 coding sequence is TGTGCCAGCAGCCAAGAGTTCGGGGGAACTAATGAGCAGTTCTTC.

This clonotype was observed a handful of times. The gene calls are TRBV7-2 and TRBJ2-1; the D gene is possibly TRBD1 (8 bases). CDR3 length: 13 amino acids. The V gene lost 4 bases and the J gene lost 16 bases, with 20 bases spanning the gap. Germline CDR1 and CDR2: SGHTA and FQGNSA. The CDR3 region has the DNA TGTGCCAGCAGCTCGCCGGGAGGTGACAGGGGTTTCTTC. This sequence encodes CASSSPGGDRGFF.

This clonotype was observed a handful of times. The V and J genes are TRBV18 and TRBJ2-1; the match to TRBD1 covers 11 bases. The J segment lost 9 bases and the V segment lost 5 bases, leaving 3 bases of the junction unmatched. Germline V gene sequence: CDR1 KGHSH, CDR2 LQKENI. CDR3 size: 13 residues. The CDR3, as DNA: TGTGCCAGCTCAACGGGACAGGGGGTTGAGCAGTTCTTC. As protein: CASSTGQGVEQFF.

This clonotype turned up a few times. The chain combines TRBV6-5 with TRBJ2-5; D possibly uses TRBD1 or TRBD2 (5 bases each). CDR3 size: 11 residues. V lost 0 bases to trimming and J lost 9 bases, with 5 bases between them. Germline-derived CDR1 and CDR2 are MNHEY and SVGAGI. The CDR3 DNA reads TGTGCCAGCAGTTACTCGGGGGCCCAGTACTTC. Protein: CASSYSGAQYF.

This clonotype was found many times. The rearrangement joins TRBV15 to TRBJ2-7; 9 bases agree with TRBD1. This CDR3 spans 13 amino acids. CDR1 and CDR2 (germline): LNHNV, YYDKDF (reference sequence). The junction had 3 bases not matched to a gene; V was cut back by 3 bases and J by 6 bases. DNA of the CDR3: TGTGCCACCAGCAGGGACAGGGGAGTCGAGCAGTACGTC. Encoded protein: CATSRDRGVEQYV.

This clonotype was detected ten times or more. The CDR3 DNA follows: TGTGCCAGCAGTGGGACTAGCGGAATCACAGATACGCAGTATTTT. Its translation: CASSGTSGITDTQYF. This sequence joins TRBV2 and TRBJ2-3, with 10 bases matching TRBD2. The trim removed 4 bases at V and 2 bases at J, leaving 3 bases unmatched. The germline gives CDR1 SNHLY, CDR2 FYNNEI. The CDR3 runs 15 residues.

The chain uses TRBV2 and TRBJ2-3; 15 positions match TRBD2. V was clipped by 11 bases and J by 5 bases; unmatched bases: 17. Germline CDR1 is SNHLY and CDR2 is FYNNEI. The CDR3 totals 18 residues. The CDR3 sequence is CAFSSPYWTSGRVDTQYF. CDR3 nucleotide sequence: TGTGCCTTCAGTTCCCCCTACTGGACTAGCGGGAGGGTAGATACGCAGTATTTT.

This clonotype has just a few counts. The chain uses TRBV20-1 and TRBJ2-5, with a possible D match to TRBD1 (5 bases). CDR1 and CDR2 (germline): DFQATT, SNEGSKA (reference sequence). The CDR3 contains 16 residues. V lost 0 bases, J lost 2 bases, and 16 bases lay in between. The CDR3 loop reads CSARDVLGPKQETQYF. CDR3 sequence (DNA): TGCAGTGCTAGAGATGTTTTGGGGCCTAAGCAAGAGACCCAGTACTTC.

The chain carries TRBV7-8 and TRBJ2-1; D gene ambiguous. V was shortened by 1 base and J by 5 bases, with 12 bases between the two germline ends. The germline V gene encodes CDR1 SGHVS and CDR2 FQNEAQ. CDR3 length equals 15 residues. CDR3 region: CASSLVPGPNNEQFF. DNA of the CDR3: TGTGCCAGCAGCTTAGTGCCCGGGCCTAACAATGAGCAGTTCTTC.

This clonotype was observed a handful of times. The CDR3 here is CASSLQLPNTGELFF. DNA of the CDR3: TGTGCCAGCAGCCTACAACTTCCGAACACCGGGGAGCTGTTTTTT. The V gene is TRBV11-2, the J gene TRBJ2-2; no reliable D call. Trimming took 5 bases from V and 0 from J, leaving 10 bases between them. Germline lookup yields CDR1 SGHAT and CDR2 FQNNGV. This CDR3 has 15 amino acids.

This sequence joins TRBV9 and TRBJ1-2; D unresolved. The V gene's germline CDR1 is SGDLS and CDR2 YYNGEE. The CDR3 spans 14 residues. V was cut by 0 bases and J by 8 bases, with 14 bases left in between. CDR3 protein: CASSVDLGSWGYTF. The CDR3, as DNA: TGTGCCAGCAGCGTAGATTTGGGTTCGTGGGGCTACACCTTC. The whole variable domain, filled in from reference TRBV9 and TRBJ1-2, reads DSGVTQTPKHLITATGQRVTLRCSPRSGDLSVYWYQQSLDQGLQFLIQYYNGEERAKGNILERFSAQQFPDLHSELNLSSLELGDSALYFCASSVDLGSWGYTFGSGTRLTVV.

V gene TRBV5-1 combines with J gene TRBJ2-1, with 10 bases identical to TRBD1. This CDR3 is 19 amino acids long. CDR1 and CDR2 (germline): SGHRS, YFSETQ. Trimming cost V 4 bases and J 6 bases; bases outside gene matches: 19. In DNA form, the CDR3 reads TGCGCCAGCAGCGGAGGAGGATTCGCCGGGACAGGGGTGGGCAATGAGCAGTTCTTC. It codes for CASSGGGFAGTGVGNEQFF.

The chain recombines TRBV20-1 with TRBJ2-3, with TRBD2 matching 10 bases. Germline CDR1 is DFQATT and CDR2 is SNEGSKA (reference sequence). With V trimmed by 4 bases and J by 5 bases, 12 bases remained unmatched. The CDR3 covers 16 residues. The CDR3 spells CSAISHLAGAGDTQYF. DNA for the CDR3: TGCAGTGCTATTTCCCACCTAGCGGGGGCGGGAGATACGCAGTATTTT.

This clonotype occurred a few times. J is TRBJ2-3 and V is TRBV4-2; unclear D gene. The CDR3 totals 17 residues. V dropped 1 base and J dropped 0 bases, with 14 bases sitting between them. Germline values: CDR1 LGHNA, CDR2 YNFKEQ. DNA of the CDR3: TGTGCCAGCAGCCAAGCTTCCAGCGAACTTAGCACAGATACGCAGTATTTT. Residues: CASSQASSELSTDTQYF.

The chain has TRBV7-8 and TRBJ2-3; TRBD2 aligns across 9 bases. The V gene end was trimmed by 5 bases and the J gene end by 3 bases; junction bases not matched to a gene: 12. Per the germline V gene, CDR1 is SGHVS and CDR2 is FQNEAQ. The CDR3 consists of 17 residues. CDR3 sequence: CASSALSGTSSTDTQYF. The CDR3 DNA sequence: TGTGCCAGCAGCGCCTTATCCGGGACTAGCAGTACAGATACGCAGTATTTT.

This chain joins TRBV6-4 and TRBJ2-1, with TRBD2 matching over 14 bases. The CDR3 has 16 amino acids. Losses at the gene ends were 5 bases for V and 7 bases for J; bases not matched to a gene: 7. The germline CDR1 and CDR2 sequences are MRHNA and SNTAGT. The CDR3 DNA follows: TGTGCCAGCAGTTACGAGACTAGCGGGGGGGGGAATGAGCAGTTCTTC. It codes for CASSYETSGGGNEQFF.

The J gene is TRBJ1-4, the V gene TRBV6-1, with D perhaps matching TRBD1 (5 bases). Deletions cut 6 bases from V and 2 bases from J, with 10 bases between. The CDR3 runs to 14 residues. Germline V lookup: CDR1 MNHNS, CDR2 SASEGT. Here the CDR3 reads CASRSRATNEKLFF. Here the CDR3 DNA reads TGTGCCAGCAGGTCCAGGGCCACTAATGAAAAACTGTTTTTT.

This clonotype was recorded at least ten times. The rearrangement links TRBV14 to TRBJ2-1; unclear D gene. This CDR3 contains 11 residues. Germline-derived CDR1 and CDR2 are SGHDN and FVKESK. Deletions cut 5 bases from V and 6 bases from J, with 5 bases between. CDR3 DNA: TGTGCCAGCAGCTATTTCAATGAGCAGTTCTTC. It specifies CASSYFNEQFF.

In its sample, this clonotype was seen many times. The CDR3 reads CASGTGVLNQPQHF. CDR3 DNA: TGTGCCAGCGGTACAGGGGTTCTGAATCAGCCCCAGCATTTT. This sequence joins TRBV14 and TRBJ1-5, with 7 bases aligning to TRBD1. J was trimmed by 4 bases and V by 8 bases; bases with no gene match: 8. Looked up from germline, CDR1 is SGHDN and CDR2 is FVKESK. The CDR3 is 14 amino acids.

This clonotype was recorded a few times. The chain recombines TRBV21-1 with TRBJ1-5. TRBV21-1 is a listed pseudogene. The CDR3 has 15 residues. The DNA for the CDR3 is TGTGCCAGCAGCAAATTTGACAACTCCAATCAGCCCCAGCATTTT. Translating it yields CASSKFDNSNQPQHF.

V gene TRBV7-6 combines with J gene TRBJ2-7; 10 bases line up with TRBD2. The CDR3 consists of 18 residues. Germline CDR1 reads SGHVS; CDR2 reads FNYEAQ. The trim removed 4 bases at V and 0 bases at J, leaving 12 bases unmatched. CDR3 sequence reads: CASSSHPSGSLSSYEQYF. As DNA, the CDR3 is TGTGCCAGCAGCTCCCACCCTAGCGGGAGTTTGAGCTCCTACGAGCAGTACTTC.

There are a few counts of this clonotype. This rearrangement joins TRBV3-1 to TRBJ2-7, with 11 nucleotides matching TRBD2. CDR3 length: 15 residues. J lost 3 bases, V lost 4 bases, and 5 bases had no gene match. CDR1 is LGHDT, CDR2 YNNKEL, per germline (reference sequence). The CDR3 loop reads CASSLTSGGVYEQYF. CDR3 in DNA: TGTGCCAGCAGCCTAACTAGCGGGGGAGTCTACGAGCAGTACTTC.

This clonotype was recorded a few times. V and J are TRBV12-3 or TRBV12-4 and TRBJ2-4, with 7 bases fitting TRBD2. V gave up 8 bases and J gave up 4 bases; unmatched junction bases: 2. The CDR3 spans 12 residues. The CDR3 loop is CASAGDKNIQYF. The CDR3 nucleotides are TGTGCCAGCGCGGGGGATAAAAACATTCAGTACTTC.

There are many counts of this clonotype. The rearrangement links TRBV7-6 to TRBJ2-1; D remains unclear. Per the germline V gene, CDR1 is SGHVS and CDR2 is FNYEAQ. Trimming left V 5 bases short and J 4 bases short, with 15 bases between. The CDR3 is made up of 15 amino acids. In DNA form, the CDR3 reads TGTGCCAGCAGCAGTAGCCGTGGGAAGTACAATGAGCAGTTCTTC. Protein: CASSSSRGKYNEQFF.

In regard to this clonotype: A much larger clonotype is one base distant, so this may be a read error. This chain joins TRBV20-1 and TRBJ2-7; D perhaps matches TRBD1 (5 bases). CDR3 length equals 12 residues. Looked up from germline, CDR1 is DFQATT and CDR2 is SNEGSKA (reference sequence). V lost 5 bases and J lost 0, with 8 bases in between. CDR3 sequence reads: CSAGADSYEQYV. The CDR3 coding sequence is TGCAGTGCTGGGGCAGACTCCTACGAGCAGTACGTC.

This clonotype was recorded at least ten times. The chain employs TRBV15 and TRBJ2-5, with no clear D. V was pared by 0 bases and J by 3 bases, with 11 bases between. Germline V gives CDR1 LNHNV, CDR2 YYDKDF (reference sequence). The CDR3 length is 15 residues. Here the CDR3 DNA reads TGTGCCACCAGCAGAGATCCAGGACCCGAAGAGACCCAGTACTTC. This codes for CATSRDPGPEETQYF.

There are a few counts of this clonotype. The CDR3, as DNA: TGTGCTAGTGGTCCCGGACCCTATGGCTACACCTTC. The encoded protein is CASGPGPYGYTF. The chain employs TRBV12-5 and TRBJ1-2; D not certain. The V end was cut by 5 bases, the J end by 4 bases, with 8 bases between. The germline V gene has CDR1 LGHNT and CDR2 FRNRAP. The CDR3 is 12 residues long.

The rearrangement links TRBV6-1 to TRBJ2-3, with D maybe TRBD2 (5 bases). Germline V gives CDR1 MNHNS, CDR2 SASEGT. The CDR3 runs to 17 residues. V was cut by 4 bases and J by 2 bases, with 19 bases left in between. The CDR3, as DNA: TGTGCCAGCAGTGTAGATGTCCGGCTAGCCTTCACAGATACGCAGTATTTT. Its protein is CASSVDVRLAFTDTQYF.

This clonotype was picked up a small number of times. The rearrangement links TRBV4-1 to TRBJ2-3; TRBD2 matches at 8 bases. CDR3 length: 16 amino acids. With V trimmed by 3 bases and J by 9 bases, 14 bases remained unmatched. Germline CDR1 is MGHRA and CDR2 is YSYEKL. The CDR3, as DNA: TGCGCCAGCAGCCAGGAAGCGGGGGCCATTCAAGTAACGCAGTATTTT. Encoded protein: CASSQEAGAIQVTQYF.

This clonotype has a handful of counts. This chain uses TRBV7-9 with TRBJ2-1; 7 nucleotides match TRBD2. In germline, CDR1 is SEHNR, CDR2 FQNEAQ (reference sequence). CDR3 length: 15 residues. The V and J ends lost 4 bases and 4 bases, in that order; junction bases with no gene match: 7. The CDR3 region is CASSSGGGGYNEQFF. DNA for the CDR3: TGTGCCAGCAGCTCCGGTGGGGGGGGTTACAATGAGCAGTTCTTC.

The chain employs TRBV27 and TRBJ2-1; 8 bases align to TRBD2. J lost 0 bases, V lost 6 bases, and 10 bases had no gene match. The CDR3 length is 17 residues. Germline V CDR1 and CDR2: MNHEY, SMNVEV (reference sequence). CDR3 protein: CASRGLLREVSYNEQFF. The CDR3, as DNA: TGTGCCAGCAGGGGACTTCTGCGGGAGGTCTCCTACAATGAGCAGTTCTTC.